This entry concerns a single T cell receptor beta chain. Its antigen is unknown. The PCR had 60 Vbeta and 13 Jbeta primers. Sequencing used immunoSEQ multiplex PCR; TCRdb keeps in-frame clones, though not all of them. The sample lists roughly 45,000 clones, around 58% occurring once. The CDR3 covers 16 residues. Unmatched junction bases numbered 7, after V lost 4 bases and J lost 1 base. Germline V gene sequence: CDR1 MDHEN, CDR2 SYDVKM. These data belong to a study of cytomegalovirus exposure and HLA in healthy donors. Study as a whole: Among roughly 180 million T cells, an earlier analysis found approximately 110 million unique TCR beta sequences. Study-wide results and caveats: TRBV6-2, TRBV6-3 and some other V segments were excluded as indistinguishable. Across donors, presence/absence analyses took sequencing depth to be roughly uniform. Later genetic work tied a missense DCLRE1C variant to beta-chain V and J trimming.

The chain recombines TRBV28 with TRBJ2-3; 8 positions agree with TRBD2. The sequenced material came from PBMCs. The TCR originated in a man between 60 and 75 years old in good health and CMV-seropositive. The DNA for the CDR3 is TGTGCCAGCAGTTCCGGGGGGGAGGGGGGCACAGATACGCAGTATTTT. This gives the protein CASSSGGEGGTDTQYF.